The rows below give T cell receptor beta chains drawn from one sample of a study of cytomegalovirus exposure and HLA in healthy donors. Produced via immunoSEQ multiplex PCR; TCRdb's table is partial and in-frame only. Of approximately 98,000 clones in the sample, 90% to 97% were seen once. Specimen: PBMCs. Every receptor here comes from a woman aged 18-29 years in good health and CMV-seronegative. Both conserved end residues are part of each CDR3. A D gene is named only where the DNA matches it firmly. The listing skips clone size in some rows; elsewhere it reads once, few, many or a size class.

d_gene: NA; abundance: once; j_gene: TRBJ1-1; v_gene: TRBV28; CDR3aa: CASNLLGTSSTPHTEAFF; CDR3nt: TGTGCCAGCAATTTACTAGGGACATCAAGCACCCCGCACACTGAAGCTTTCTTT
d_gene: TRBD1; abundance: NA; j_gene: TRBJ1-6; v_gene: TRBV4-1; CDR3aa: CASSQEIGQGYNSPLHF; CDR3nt: TGCGCCAGCAGCCAAGAAATAGGACAGGGTTATAATTCACCCCTCCACTTT
d_gene: TRBD1; abundance: NA; j_gene: TRBJ2-7; v_gene: TRBV6-1; CDR3aa: CASSEGDRGYEQYF; CDR3nt: TGTGCCAGCAGTGAAGGGGACAGGGGTTACGAGCAGTACTTC
d_gene: TRBD2; abundance: NA; j_gene: TRBJ2-3; v_gene: TRBV6-6; CDR3aa: CASLGLAGAPTDTQYF; CDR3nt: TGTGCCAGCTTGGGGCTAGCGGGGGCACCCACAGATACGCAGTATTTT
d_gene: NA; abundance: NA; j_gene: TRBJ2-7; v_gene: TRBV19; CDR3aa: CASTTYHGSSYEQYF; CDR3nt: TGTGCCAGTACCACGTACCACGGGAGCTCCTACGAGCAGTACTTC
d_gene: NA; abundance: NA; j_gene: TRBJ1-2; v_gene: TRBV6-5; CDR3aa: CASSYSQGEGNYGYTF; CDR3nt: TGTGCCAGCAGTTACTCACAGGGAGAGGGTAACTATGGCTACACCTTC
d_gene: TRBD1; abundance: NA; j_gene: TRBJ1-2; v_gene: TRBV10-3; CDR3aa: CAISETWTGDGYGYTF; CDR3nt: TGTGCCATCAGTGAGACCTGGACAGGGGACGGCTATGGCTACACCTTC
d_gene: TRBD2; abundance: NA; j_gene: TRBJ2-2; v_gene: TRBV6-6; CDR3aa: CASRGMGGTVPGELFF; CDR3nt: TGTGCCAGTAGGGGTATGGGGGGGACGGTTCCCGGGGAGCTGTTTTTT
d_gene: NA; abundance: once; j_gene: TRBJ1-1; v_gene: TRBV5-6; CDR3aa: CASSLGGSWAEAFF; CDR3nt: TGTGCCAGCAGCTTGGGAGGGAGTTGGGCTGAAGCTTTCTTT
d_gene: NA; abundance: NA; j_gene: TRBJ1-1; v_gene: TRBV11-2; CDR3aa: CASSGTGITEAFF; CDR3nt: TGTGCCAGCAGCGGAACAGGGATCACTGAAGCTTTCTTT
d_gene: TRBD1; abundance: NA; j_gene: TRBJ2-4; v_gene: TRBV5-1; CDR3aa: CASSNRDRGRGNIQYF; CDR3nt: TGCGCCAGCAGCAACCGGGACAGGGGGCGCGGGAACATTCAGTACTTC
d_gene: TRBD1; abundance: NA; j_gene: TRBJ2-1; v_gene: TRBV2; CDR3aa: CASSGPFRTGSYNEQFF; CDR3nt: TGTGCCAGCAGTGGGCCCTTTAGGACAGGCTCCTACAATGAGCAGTTCTTC
d_gene: TRBD2; abundance: NA; j_gene: TRBJ2-2; v_gene: TRBV4-2; CDR3aa: CASSQIVRGGLSNTGELFF; CDR3nt: TGTGCCAGCAGCCAAATTGTGCGGGGGGGCCTCTCGAACACCGGGGAGCTGTTTTTT
d_gene: TRBD1; abundance: once; j_gene: TRBJ1-1; v_gene: TRBV7-9; CDR3aa: CASSTDRVPEAFF; CDR3nt: TGTGCCAGCAGCACAGACAGGGTCCCTGAAGCTTTCTTT
d_gene: NA; abundance: NA; j_gene: TRBJ2-6; v_gene: TRBV4-3; CDR3aa: CASSEAGANVLTF; CDR3nt: TGCGCCAGCTCCGAGGCTGGGGCCAACGTCCTGACTTTC
d_gene: NA; abundance: NA; j_gene: TRBJ2-3; v_gene: TRBV12-5; CDR3aa: CASGLSGVQGTDTQYF; CDR3nt: TGTGCTAGTGGTCTTTCCGGGGTGCAAGGCACAGATACGCAGTATTTT
d_gene: TRBD1; abundance: once; j_gene: TRBJ1-5; v_gene: TRBV5-1; CDR3aa: CASSTRQGLLLLSNQPQHF; CDR3nt: TGCGCCAGCAGCACTCGACAGGGACTTTTGTTACTAAGCAATCAGCCCCAGCATTTT
d_gene: NA; abundance: NA; j_gene: TRBJ1-3; v_gene: TRBV4-2; CDR3aa: CASSPRTESGNTIYF; CDR3nt: TGTGCCAGCAGCCCGCGGACAGAATCTGGAAACACCATATATTTT
d_gene: NA; abundance: once; j_gene: TRBJ1-6; v_gene: TRBV11-1; CDR3aa: CASSVRRGGNSALHF; CDR3nt: TGTGCCAGCAGCGTTCGGAGGGGTGGAAATTCGGCCCTCCACTTT
d_gene: TRBD1; abundance: NA; j_gene: TRBJ1-5; v_gene: TRBV27; CDR3aa: CASSLLGTGSGQPQHF; CDR3nt: TGTGCCAGCAGTTTATTGGGGACAGGGTCGGGACAGCCCCAGCATTTT
d_gene: TRBD2; abundance: once; j_gene: TRBJ2-1; v_gene: TRBV7-3; CDR3aa: CASSARTSGGHYNEQFF; CDR3nt: TGTGCCAGCAGCGCTCGGACTAGCGGGGGCCACTACAATGAGCAGTTCTTC
d_gene: NA; abundance: NA; j_gene: TRBJ2-1; v_gene: TRBV11-3; CDR3aa: CASSWGGGQSEQFF; CDR3nt: TGTGCCAGCAGCTGGGGTGGGGGACAAAGTGAGCAGTTCTTC
d_gene: TRBD1; abundance: NA; j_gene: TRBJ2-7; v_gene: TRBV5-8; CDR3aa: CASSLKGGLGLYEQYF; CDR3nt: TGTGCCAGCAGCTTGAAAGGGGGCCTTGGGCTCTACGAGCAGTACTTC
d_gene: TRBD1; abundance: NA; j_gene: TRBJ1-5; v_gene: TRBV28; CDR3aa: CASRPGQRNQPQHF; CDR3nt: TGTGCCAGCAGGCCGGGACAGAGAAATCAGCCCCAGCATTTT
d_gene: NA; abundance: NA; j_gene: TRBJ2-7; v_gene: TRBV5-1; CDR3aa: CASSLGSGEQYF; CDR3nt: TGCGCCAGCAGCTTGGGTTCGGGCGAGCAGTACTTC
d_gene: NA; abundance: NA; j_gene: TRBJ2-7; v_gene: TRBV7-2; CDR3aa: CASSSDISSYEQYF; CDR3nt: TGTGCCAGCAGCTCCGACATAAGCTCCTACGAGCAGTACTTC
d_gene: TRBD2; abundance: once; j_gene: TRBJ2-7; v_gene: TRBV5-1; CDR3aa: CASSSSTGTSGAYEQYF; CDR3nt: TGCGCCAGCAGCTCCTCAACCGGGACTAGCGGGGCCTACGAGCAGTACTTC
d_gene: NA; abundance: NA; j_gene: TRBJ1-6; v_gene: TRBV2; CDR3aa: CASSGDIVYNSPLHF; CDR3nt: TGTGCCAGCAGTGGGGACATTGTGTATAATTCACCCCTCCACTTT
d_gene: NA; abundance: NA; j_gene: TRBJ2-7; v_gene: TRBV9; CDR3aa: CASSVGTLPGEQYF; CDR3nt: TGTGCCAGCAGCGTAGGGACACTCCCAGGAGAGCAGTACTTC
d_gene: TRBD1; abundance: NA; j_gene: TRBJ2-7; v_gene: TRBV6-1; CDR3aa: CASSEDPRDRVFEQYF; CDR3nt: TGTGCCAGCAGTGAAGACCCGCGGGACAGGGTTTTCGAGCAGTACTTC
d_gene: TRBD1; abundance: NA; j_gene: TRBJ1-2; v_gene: TRBV18; CDR3aa: CASSPRSDGTGYRGYTF; CDR3nt: TGTGCCAGCTCACCACGCTCGGACGGGACAGGGTATCGTGGCTACACCTTC
d_gene: NA; abundance: NA; j_gene: TRBJ2-7; v_gene: TRBV19; CDR3aa: CASSRAGRQAPSPYEQYF; CDR3nt: TGTGCCAGTAGTAGGGCGGGCAGACAGGCCCCATCTCCCTACGAGCAGTACTTC
d_gene: TRBD2; abundance: NA; j_gene: TRBJ2-1; v_gene: TRBV5-1; CDR3aa: CASSLVAGSYNEQFF; CDR3nt: TGCGCCAGCAGCTTGGTAGCGGGAAGTTACAATGAGCAGTTCTTC
d_gene: TRBD1; abundance: NA; j_gene: TRBJ1-3; v_gene: TRBV11-2; CDR3aa: CASSLDRVEGNTIYF; CDR3nt: TGTGCCAGCAGCCTCGACAGGGTGGAGGGAAACACCATATATTTT
d_gene: NA; abundance: NA; j_gene: TRBJ1-3; v_gene: TRBV28; CDR3aa: CASRPGFVNTIYF; CDR3nt: TGTGCCAGCAGACCAGGGTTCGTAAACACCATATATTTT
d_gene: NA; abundance: NA; j_gene: TRBJ1-6; v_gene: TRBV10-3; CDR3aa: CAISSTGSNSPLHF; CDR3nt: TGTGCCATCAGTTCTACAGGGAGCAATTCACCCCTCCACTTT
d_gene: NA; abundance: NA; j_gene: TRBJ1-5; v_gene: TRBV5-1; CDR3aa: CASSLGAGNQPQHF; CDR3nt: TGCGCCAGCAGCTTGGGTGCGGGGAATCAGCCCCAGCATTTT
d_gene: TRBD1; abundance: NA; j_gene: TRBJ2-6; v_gene: TRBV5-1; CDR3aa: CASSGLQGARAVTSSGANVLTF; CDR3nt: TGCGCCAGCAGCGGATTACAGGGGGCCCGAGCAGTGACAAGCTCTGGGGCCAACGTCCTGACTTTC
d_gene: NA; abundance: NA; j_gene: TRBJ1-2; v_gene: TRBV15; CDR3aa: CATRQLEYGYTF; CDR3nt: TGTGCCACCAGGCAACTGGAGTATGGCTACACCTTC
d_gene: NA; abundance: NA; j_gene: TRBJ2-7; v_gene: TRBV6-6; CDR3aa: CASRHRAQGTYEQYF; CDR3nt: TGTGCCAGCAGACACAGAGCCCAGGGAACCTACGAGCAGTACTTC
d_gene: TRBD1; abundance: NA; j_gene: TRBJ1-3; v_gene: TRBV5-8; CDR3aa: CASSLGTGAFTGNTIYF; CDR3nt: TGTGCCAGCAGCTTGGGGACAGGAGCTTTTACTGGAAACACCATATATTTT
d_gene: TRBD1; abundance: NA; j_gene: TRBJ2-7; v_gene: TRBV10-3; CDR3aa: CAISEGQTLSYEQYF; CDR3nt: TGTGCCATCAGCGAGGGACAGACTCTTTCCTACGAGCAGTACTTC
d_gene: NA; abundance: once; j_gene: TRBJ2-7; v_gene: TRBV4-2; CDR3aa: CASSQGSSYEQYF; CDR3nt: TGTGCCAGCAGCCAAGGCAGCTCCTACGAGCAGTACTTC
d_gene: TRBD1; abundance: NA; j_gene: TRBJ1-2; v_gene: TRBV7-2; CDR3aa: CASSWGQGGGGYTF; CDR3nt: TGTGCCAGCAGCTGGGGACAGGGGGGCGGTGGCTACACCTTC
d_gene: NA; abundance: NA; j_gene: TRBJ1-2; v_gene: TRBV5-1; CDR3aa: CASRANLGYTF; CDR3nt: TGCGCCAGCCGCGCAAACTTGGGCTACACCTTC
d_gene: NA; abundance: NA; j_gene: TRBJ1-2; v_gene: TRBV4-2; CDR3aa: CASSPGTLKEGYTF; CDR3nt: TGTGCCAGCAGTCCCGGGACATTAAAGGAGGGCTACACCTTC
d_gene: NA; abundance: NA; j_gene: TRBJ1-5; v_gene: TRBV28; CDR3aa: CASSPYDRDQPQHF; CDR3nt: TGTGCCAGCAGTCCCTACGACAGAGATCAGCCCCAGCATTTT
d_gene: NA; abundance: NA; j_gene: TRBJ1-2; v_gene: TRBV5-8; CDR3aa: CASSSTGSNYGYTF; CDR3nt: TGTGCCAGCAGCTCGACCGGGAGTAACTATGGCTACACCTTC
d_gene: TRBD1; abundance: NA; j_gene: TRBJ2-1; v_gene: TRBV7-8; CDR3aa: CASSLGQGDYNEQFF; CDR3nt: TGTGCCAGCAGCTTAGGACAGGGGGACTACAATGAGCAGTTCTTC
d_gene: NA; abundance: NA; j_gene: TRBJ1-1; v_gene: TRBV9; CDR3aa: CASSVEAGVTEAFF; CDR3nt: TGTGCCAGCAGCGTGGAAGCAGGGGTCACTGAAGCTTTCTTT
d_gene: TRBD2; abundance: NA; j_gene: TRBJ2-3; v_gene: TRBV7-9; CDR3aa: CASSYSGGTDTQYF; CDR3nt: TGTGCCAGCAGCTATAGCGGGGGAACAGATACGCAGTATTTT
d_gene: NA; abundance: NA; j_gene: TRBJ2-5; v_gene: TRBV2; CDR3aa: CASSEWGGLETQYF; CDR3nt: TGTGCCAGCAGTGAATGGGGGGGCCTGGAGACCCAGTACTTC
d_gene: NA; abundance: NA; j_gene: TRBJ1-1; v_gene: TRBV9; CDR3aa: CASSVGNRLGVDTEAFF; CDR3nt: TGTGCCAGCAGCGTAGGGAATCGGCTGGGAGTTGACACTGAAGCTTTCTTT
d_gene: TRBD1; abundance: once; j_gene: TRBJ1-2; v_gene: TRBV19; CDR3aa: CASRNRDRVNYGYTF; CDR3nt: TGTGCCAGTAGGAACCGAGACAGGGTTAACTATGGCTACACCTTC
d_gene: NA; abundance: once; j_gene: TRBJ2-2; v_gene: TRBV7-8; CDR3aa: CASSPEGGLSTGELFF; CDR3nt: TGTGCCAGCAGCCCGGAGGGGGGGCTGAGCACCGGGGAGCTGTTTTTT
d_gene: NA; abundance: NA; j_gene: TRBJ1-6; v_gene: TRBV2; CDR3aa: CASSVYSPLHF; CDR3nt: TGTGCCAGCAGCGTTTATTCACCCCTCCACTTT